This TCR beta chain was sequenced in a study of blood T cell repertoires in COVID-19. Germline V lookup: CDR1 WNHNN, CDR2 SYGVQD (reference sequence). The CDR3 is 14 residues long. Trimming pared 5 bases from V and 8 bases from J, leaving 16 bases between. TCRdb keeps only in-frame clones here, not all; method: immunoSEQ multiplex PCR. This table has under 130,000 clones, 84% appearing once. This receptor was obtained from a human donor in a cohort sampled during active or convalescent COVID-19. The chain joins TRBV10-1 to TRBJ2-1; possibly TRBD2 for D (6 bases). Sequenced: peripheral blood. Written as DNA, the CDR3 is TGCGCCAGCAGTCCCCGGAGGGGTGCGGATGAGCAGTTCTTC. Translation: CASSPRRGADEQFF.